The following is a T cell receptor beta chain sequence with its context. This same CDR3 is encoded by further DNA sequences in the sample. This sample is part of a study of blood T cell repertoires in COVID-19. As for the study in general: Sample material is recorded as cDNA or gDNA derived from T cells, B-cell-depleted T cells, or PBMCs.

This CDR3 has 14 residues. Germline assignment: CDR1 SGDLS and CDR2 YYNGEE. V lost 4 bases, J lost 4 bases, and 14 bases lay in between. Source study methods: Reference gene primers were amplified, and this amplification served to estimate nucleated cell counts. The protocol was immunoSEQ multiplex PCR, while the TCRdb copy is restricted to in-frame clones and leaves out a portion. V and J calls and clone size come straight from that table; D and trimming were deduced from the DNA. This table has about 74,000 clones, around 90% appearing once. This chain connects TRBV9 to TRBJ1-2; no reliable D call. The sequencing input was peripheral blood. This clonotype was obtained from a woman aged 80 or over with acute or convalescent COVID-19. The CDR3 loop reads CASSPSGGRYGYTF. The CDR3 DNA is TGTGCCAGCAGCCCGAGCGGAGGGCGCTATGGCTACACCTTC.